This T cell receptor (beta chain) was retrieved from a study of patients and donors after allogeneic stem cell transplantation (dated by TCRdb to between 2020 and 2021). CDR1 and CDR2 are read off the germline V gene (reference sequence) as SEHNR and FQNEAQ. The cysteine opens and the phenylalanine closes a CDR3 of 16 amino acids. Only the CDR3 region is kept as DNA, spanning 48 bases read in frame from base 1. Trimming accounts for 5 bases at V and 0 bases at J, while the number of junction bases matched to no gene is 7. The library relied on RT-PCR. The data were produced on a NextSeq 550. The public reads were reanalyzed by TCRdb: fastp trimming at Q25, MiXCR alignment, in-frame beta chains only. Rows are unified per CDR3 protein, each entry keeping the most common DNA and genes. In all, the sample holds 920,000 or so distinct CDR3 sequences, and around 17% of those were seen once. The top ten constitute about 6% of the sample.

This clonotype has a handful of counts. What this receptor recognizes is not known. No much larger clone is present one base from it, and per-base qualities are unavailable. Recombination joined TRBV7-9 with TRBJ2-3, and 8 junctional nucleotides match TRBD2. The source of this sequence is a human donor who was either an allogeneic HSCT recipient or a stem cell or donor lymphocyte infusion donor (not recorded which). It is not recorded whose cells these are; they may come from a transplant donor. Sequencing used blood, either unsorted or a sorted T cell fraction (not recorded which). The DNA reads TGTGCCAGCAGCGACCTAGCGGGTCCTAGCACAGATACGCAGTATTTT. It encodes CASSDLAGPSTDTQYF.